The entry below describes one TCR beta chain. In the original workflow: Amplifying reference gene primers gave estimates of nucleated cell counts. Assay used: immunoSEQ multiplex PCR; TCRdb lists only in-frame clones, some missing. V, J and clone size were drawn from that table, and D and trimming were deduced from the DNA. The sample holds tens of thousands of clones; 90% are singletons and the top ten take around 1.3%. Germline CDR1 and CDR2: MNHEY and SMNVEV (reference sequence). The CDR3 has 13 amino acids. Trimming took off 8 bases at V and 1 base at J, with 11 bases between the two ends. The sample is drawn from a study of blood T cell repertoires in COVID-19. Study-level background: The origin of the acute and convalescent COVID-19 samples was the United States, Italy and Spain. In each case, the material was cDNA or gDNA derived from T cells, B-cell-depleted T cells, or PBMCs.

The TCR was taken from a man in his fifties or sixties with acute or convalescent COVID-19. The chain employs TRBV27 and TRBJ1-2, with D possibly matching TRBD1 (5 bases). Sequenced material: peripheral blood. The CDR3, as DNA: TGTGCCAGCGCCCGGAGGGGTAACTATGGCTACACCTTC. It translates to CASARRGNYGYTF.